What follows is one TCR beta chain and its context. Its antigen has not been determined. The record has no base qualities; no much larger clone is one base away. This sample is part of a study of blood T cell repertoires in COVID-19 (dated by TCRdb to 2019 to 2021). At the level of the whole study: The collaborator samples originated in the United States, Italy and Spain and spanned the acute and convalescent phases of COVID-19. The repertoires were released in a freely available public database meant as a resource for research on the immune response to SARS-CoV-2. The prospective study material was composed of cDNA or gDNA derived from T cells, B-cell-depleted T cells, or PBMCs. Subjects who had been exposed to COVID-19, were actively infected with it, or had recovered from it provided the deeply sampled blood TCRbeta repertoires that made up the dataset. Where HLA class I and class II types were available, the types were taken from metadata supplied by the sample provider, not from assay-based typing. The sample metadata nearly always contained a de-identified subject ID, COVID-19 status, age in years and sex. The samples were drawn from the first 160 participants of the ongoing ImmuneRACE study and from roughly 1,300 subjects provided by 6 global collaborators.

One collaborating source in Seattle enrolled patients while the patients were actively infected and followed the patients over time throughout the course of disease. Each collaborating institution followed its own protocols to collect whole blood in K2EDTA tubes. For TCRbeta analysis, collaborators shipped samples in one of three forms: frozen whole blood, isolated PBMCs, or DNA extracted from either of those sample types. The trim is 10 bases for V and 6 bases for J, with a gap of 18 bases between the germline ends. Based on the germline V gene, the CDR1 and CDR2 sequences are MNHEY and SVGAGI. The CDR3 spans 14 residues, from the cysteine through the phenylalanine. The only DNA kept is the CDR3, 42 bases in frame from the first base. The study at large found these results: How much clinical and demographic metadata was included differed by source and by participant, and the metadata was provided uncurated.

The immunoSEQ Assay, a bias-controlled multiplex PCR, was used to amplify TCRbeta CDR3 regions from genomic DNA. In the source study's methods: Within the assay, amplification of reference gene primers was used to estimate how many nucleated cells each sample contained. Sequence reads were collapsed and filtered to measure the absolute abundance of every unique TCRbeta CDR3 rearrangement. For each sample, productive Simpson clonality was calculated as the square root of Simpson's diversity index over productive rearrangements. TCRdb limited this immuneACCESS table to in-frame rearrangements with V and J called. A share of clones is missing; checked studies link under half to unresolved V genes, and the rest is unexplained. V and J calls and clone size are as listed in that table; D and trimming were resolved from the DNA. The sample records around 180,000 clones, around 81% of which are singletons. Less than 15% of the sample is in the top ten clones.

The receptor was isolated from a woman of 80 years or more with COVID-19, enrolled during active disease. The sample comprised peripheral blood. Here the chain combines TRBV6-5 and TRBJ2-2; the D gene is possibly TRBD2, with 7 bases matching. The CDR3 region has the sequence CATSSGGPAGELFF. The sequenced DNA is TGTGCCACCTCCTCCGGGGGGCCAGCCGGGGAGCTGTTTTTT.